These 31 T cell receptor beta chains were all obtained from the same sample, sequenced in a study of neoadjuvant nivolumab and ipilimumab in lung cancer. The repertoire was sequenced with immunoSEQ multiplex PCR; TCRdb's copy has only in-frame clones and lacks some. The repertoire includes tens of thousands of clones, about nine tenths of them detected once, and 4.5% to 5% sits in the top ten. Sequenced material: peripheral blood, taken after neoadjuvant nivolumab, alone or with ipilimumab, at or shortly before surgery. The source of these receptors is an adult with non-small cell lung cancer.

The chain is built from TRBV18 and TRBJ1-1; 12 bases fit TRBD1. This CDR3 has 16 residues. V gave up 6 bases and J gave up 1 base; unmatched junction bases: 6. Germline values: CDR1 KGHSH, CDR2 LQKENI. DNA for the CDR3: TGTGCCAGCTCGTTAGGGACAGGGGGCACGAACACTGAAGCTTTCTTT. Protein: CASSLGTGGTNTEAFF.

This clone was detected only once. This chain uses TRBV9 with TRBJ2-7, with 7 bases lining up with TRBD1. The CDR3 has 15 amino acids. Germline CDR1 SGDLS, CDR2 YYNGEE. J lost 0 bases, V lost 3 bases, and 6 bases had no gene match. CDR3 in amino acids: CASSAGTASSYEQYF. The CDR3 DNA reads TGTGCCAGCAGCGCCGGGACAGCGAGCTCCTACGAGCAGTACTTC. The complete variable domain, with remaining parts taken from reference TRBV9 and TRBJ2-7, reads DSGVTQTPKHLITATGQRVTLRCSPRSGDLSVYWYQQSLDQGLQFLIQYYNGEERAKGNILERFSAQQFPDLHSELNLSSLELGDSALYFCASSAGTASSYEQYFGPGTRLTVT.

J is TRBJ1-5 and V is TRBV2; unclear D gene. V lost 3 bases and J lost 7, with 10 bases in between. The V gene's germline CDR1 is SNHLY and CDR2 FYNNEI. The CDR3 loop spans 13 amino acids. In DNA, the CDR3 is TGTGCCAGCAGTGATTTCGCAGGACAGCCCCAGCATTTT. Its protein product is CASSDFAGQPQHF.

The V gene is TRBV5-1, the J gene TRBJ2-1; the D is unclear. The CDR3 is made up of 12 amino acids. From germline, CDR1 is SGHRS and CDR2 YFSETQ. The ends were cut back, 0 bases at V and 7 bases at J, with 5 bases in the middle. This chain's CDR3 is CASSLEGNEQFF. CDR3 in DNA: TGCGCCAGCAGCTTGGAGGGAAATGAGCAGTTCTTC. Full variable domain (missing parts from reference TRBV5-1 and TRBJ2-1): KAGVTQTPRYLIKTRGQQVTLSCSPISGHRSVSWYQQTPGQGLQFLFEYFSETQRNKGNFPGRFSGRQFSNSRSEMNVSTLELGDSALYLCASSLEGNEQFFGPGTRLTVL.

The chain couples TRBV11-2 to TRBJ2-2; D gene uncertain. There are 11 residues in the CDR3. The germline CDR1 and CDR2 sequences are SGHAT and FQNNGV. V dropped 3 bases and J dropped 6 bases, with 2 bases sitting between them. CDR3 residues: CASSFPGELFF. Written as DNA, the CDR3 is TGTGCCAGCAGCTTCCCCGGGGAGCTGTTTTTT.

J is TRBJ2-7 and V is TRBV18; D ambiguous. Trimming removed 3 bases at V and 0 bases at J, with 6 bases between. The CDR3 covers 13 residues. Germline V lookup: CDR1 KGHSH, CDR2 LQKENI. CDR3 loop: CASSPVLSYEQYF. Written as DNA, the CDR3 is TGTGCCAGCTCACCTGTCCTCTCCTACGAGCAGTACTTC.

CDR3 in amino acids: CASSPQGGTEAFF. In DNA form, the CDR3 reads TGTGCCAGCTCCCCCCAGGGGGGAACTGAAGCTTTCTTT. This sequence joins TRBV18 and TRBJ1-1; 7 bases map to TRBD1. V lost 6 bases to trimming and J lost 5 bases; unmatched junction nucleotides: 6. The CDR3 has 13 amino acids. Germline loops: CDR1 KGHSH, CDR2 LQKENI. Looking up the rest from reference TRBV18 and TRBJ1-1 gives the full variable domain: NAGVMQNPRHLVRRRGQEARLRCSPMKGHSHVYWYRQLPEEGLKFMVYLQKENIIDESGMPKERFSAEFPKEGPSILRIQQVVRGDSAAYFCASSPQGGTEAFFGQGTRLTVV.

The chain couples TRBV11-2 to TRBJ1-2, with D possibly TRBD1 on 5 matching bases. CDR1 SGHAT and CDR2 FQNNGV come from the germline V gene. This CDR3 region has 13 residues. V was trimmed by 5 bases and J by 8 bases, leaving 15 bases between them. CDR3 sequence (DNA): TGTGCCAGCAGCCGGGATGCCTGGGGGGGCTACACCTTC. This translates into CASSRDAWGGYTF. The whole variable domain, remainder taken from reference TRBV11-2 and TRBJ1-2, is EAGVAQSPRYKIIEKRQSVAFWCNPISGHATLYWYQQILGQGPKLLIQFQNNGVVDDSQLPKDRFSAERLKGVDSTLKIQPAKLEDSAVYLCASSRDAWGGYTFGSGTRLTVV.

The table lists this clone with a count of one. This rearrangement joins TRBV19 to TRBJ1-6, with D maybe TRBD1 (5 bases). CDR1 and CDR2 (germline): LNHDA, SQIVND (reference sequence). V was pared by 6 bases and J by 4 bases, with 10 bases between. The CDR3 has 14 amino acids. In DNA, the CDR3 is TGTGCCAGTAGCGAGGGGATATATAATTCACCCCTCCACTTT. Translation: CASSEGIYNSPLHF. The full variable domain, rest sourced from reference TRBV19 and TRBJ1-6, is DGGITQSPKYLFRKEGQNVTLSCEQNLNHDAMYWYRQDPGQGLRLIYYSQIVNDFQKGDIAEGYSVSREKKESFPLTVTSAQKNPTAFYLCASSEGIYNSPLHFGNGTRLTVT.

This clone occurred once. V gene TRBV11-3 combines with J gene TRBJ2-5; 13 bases align to TRBD2. Trimming at V came to 4 bases and at J to 4 bases, leaving 6 bases not matched to a gene. This CDR3 has 16 amino acids. Per the germline V gene, CDR1 is SGHNT and CDR2 is YENEEA. CDR3 sequence: CASSSGGLAGRETQYF. The CDR3 bases are TGTGCCAGCAGCTCTGGGGGACTAGCGGGGCGAGAGACCCAGTACTTC.

The chain joins TRBV6-1 to TRBJ1-2; D possibly corresponds to TRBD1 (6 bases). Deletions cut 10 bases from V and 8 bases from J, with 20 bases between. This CDR3 contains 13 residues. The germline V gene has CDR1 MNHNS and CDR2 SASEGT. The CDR3 nucleotides read TGTGCCACCCTGACAGGCCGGTGGGTAGGCTACACCTTC. Protein product: CATLTGRWVGYTF.

The V call is TRBV10-3, the J call TRBJ1-1; D gene unclear. Germline V gene data show CDR1 as ENHRY and CDR2 as SYGVKD. V lost 7 bases and J lost 0, with 9 bases in between. The CDR3 consists of 13 residues. The CDR3 DNA sequence: TGTGCCATCACCCCAGACTTGAACACTGAAGCTTTCTTT. Protein sequence: CAITPDLNTEAFF.

This clone was seen only a few times. This chain connects TRBV4-2 to TRBJ1-3, with D perhaps TRBD1 (5 bases). Germline V gene data show CDR1 as LGHNA and CDR2 as YNFKEQ. Trimming removed 4 bases at V and 0 bases at J, with 10 bases between. The CDR3 covers 15 residues. The CDR3 nucleotides are TGTGCCAGCAGCCGCCAGCAGGGCTCTGGAAACACCATATATTTT. Translating gives CASSRQQGSGNTIYF.

The V gene is TRBV5-5, the J gene TRBJ1-1; 7 bases are a match to TRBD1. Germline CDR1 reads SGHKS; CDR2 reads YYEKEE (reference sequence). The CDR3 has 15 amino acids. The junction had 2 bases not matched to a gene; V was cut back by 0 bases and J by 0 bases. In nucleotides, the CDR3 is TGTGCCAGCAGCTTGGAGGGGGCGGTGAACACTGAAGCTTTCTTT. Amino acid sequence: CASSLEGAVNTEAFF.

The CDR3 DNA sequence: TGTGCCAGCAGCTTAGGCTCTTATAGCAATCAGCCCCAGCATTTT. Its protein product is CASSLGSYSNQPQHF. The chain carries TRBV7-9 and TRBJ1-5; D call uncertain. The CDR3 sequence is 15 residues long. V was cut by 1 base and J by 0 bases, with 7 bases left in between. Germline V gene lookup returns CDR1 SEHNR and CDR2 FQNEAQ (reference sequence).

This chain connects TRBV5-1 to TRBJ2-6, with D perhaps TRBD1 or TRBD2 (5 bases each). Germline V CDR1 and CDR2: SGHRS, YFSETQ. CDR3 length equals 17 residues. Trimming left V 0 bases short and J 2 bases short, with 12 bases between. In DNA form, the CDR3 reads TGCGCCAGCAGCTTGGTTCGAGGGGCCCCTGGGGCCAACGTCCTGACTTTC. It is translated as CASSLVRGAPGANVLTF.

The CDR3 DNA sequence: TGTGCCAGCAGTCCCCGGACAGGGAATCAGCCCCAGCATTTT. Its protein product is CASSPRTGNQPQHF. The chain joins TRBV2 to TRBJ1-5; the match to TRBD1 covers 8 bases. CDR1 and CDR2 (germline): SNHLY, FYNNEI. Unmatched junction bases numbered 4, after V lost 5 bases and J lost 4 bases. CDR3 length: 14 residues.

The V gene is TRBV5-1, the J gene TRBJ1-1; no clear D. V was clipped by 0 bases and J by 0 bases, with 6 bases between them. The germline V gene has CDR1 SGHRS and CDR2 YFSETQ. The CDR3 is 14 residues long. DNA of the CDR3: TGCGCCAGCAGCTTGGAGGGAATGAACACTGAAGCTTTCTTT. This gives the protein CASSLEGMNTEAFF.

This rearrangement joins TRBV5-1 to TRBJ1-4; D might be TRBD1 (5 bases). The CDR3 extends over 14 amino acids. Per germline, CDR1 SGHRS and CDR2 YFSETQ. The V end was cut by 0 bases, the J end by 5 bases, with 8 bases between. The CDR3 sequence: CASSLAGGNEKLFF. The CDR3 nucleotides are TGCGCCAGCAGCTTGGCCGGGGGGAATGAAAAACTGTTTTTT. The complete variable domain, with remaining parts taken from reference TRBV5-1 and TRBJ1-4, reads KAGVTQTPRYLIKTRGQQVTLSCSPISGHRSVSWYQQTPGQGLQFLFEYFSETQRNKGNFPGRFSGRQFSNSRSEMNVSTLELGDSALYLCASSLAGGNEKLFFGSGTQLSVL.

This chain uses TRBV6-6 with TRBJ1-1; D unresolved. The CDR3 covers 12 residues. The germline V gene has CDR1 MNHNY and CDR2 SVGAGI (reference sequence). V lost 8 bases and J lost 10, with 17 bases in between. Here the CDR3 reads CASSLIGEGAFF. CDR3 DNA sequence: TGTGCCAGCTCCCTTATCGGAGAGGGAGCTTTCTTT.

V usage is TRBV9 and J usage is TRBJ1-1; D is possibly TRBD1 (6 bases). The V end was cut by 4 bases, the J end by 5 bases, with 9 bases between. The length of the CDR3 is 12 residues. Looked up from germline, CDR1 is SGDLS and CDR2 is YYNGEE. The CDR3 here is CASSKGGTEAFF. The DNA of the CDR3 is TGTGCCAGCAGCAAGGGGGGGACTGAAGCTTTCTTT. The full variable domain, its missing parts supplied by reference TRBV9 and TRBJ1-1, is DSGVTQTPKHLITATGQRVTLRCSPRSGDLSVYWYQQSLDQGLQFLIQYYNGEERAKGNILERFSAQQFPDLHSELNLSSLELGDSALYFCASSKGGTEAFFGQGTRLTVV.

The chain joins TRBV19 to TRBJ1-2; tentative D call: TRBD1 (6 bases). This CDR3 has 14 amino acids. Germline-derived CDR1 and CDR2 are LNHDA and SQIVND (reference sequence). V lost 3 bases and J 5 bases, leaving 13 bases between the germline ends. The CDR3 region is CASSIGSGVYGYTF. The CDR3 DNA sequence: TGTGCCAGTAGTATTGGGTCAGGGGTTTATGGCTACACCTTC.

This rearrangement joins TRBV10-3 to TRBJ2-7, with a weak D call TRBD2 (7 bases). Trimming took off 9 bases at V and 6 bases at J, with 12 bases between the two ends. CDR1 and CDR2 (germline): ENHRY, SYGVKD. The CDR3 totals 11 residues. The CDR3 DNA reads TGTGCCATGAGCGGGACATCCGAGCAGTACTTC. Amino acid sequence: CAMSGTSEQYF.

V usage is TRBV6-4 and J usage is TRBJ2-7; 12 bases are a match to TRBD2. Trimming cost V 2 bases and J 4 bases; bases outside gene matches: 6. Germline lookup yields CDR1 MRHNA and CDR2 SNTAGT. The CDR3 totals 16 residues. CDR3 nucleotide sequence: TGTGCCAGCAGTGACCCCCTAGGACTAGCGGGATACGAGCAGTACTTC. It is translated as CASSDPLGLAGYEQYF.

The chain couples TRBV11-2 to TRBJ2-2; 13 nucleotides match TRBD2. CDR1 SGHAT and CDR2 FQNNGV come from the germline V gene. This CDR3 is 17 amino acids long. After removal of 2 bases from V and 4 bases from J, the junction contained 4 bases not matched to a gene. The CDR3 DNA follows: TGTGCCAGCAGCTTAAAAGGGACTAGCGGGGCCACCGGGGAGCTGTTTTTT. Amino acid sequence: CASSLKGTSGATGELFF.

This chain connects TRBV10-3 to TRBJ1-6; the match to TRBD1 covers 8 bases. V lost 5 bases and J lost 7; bases outside the gene matches: 10. The CDR3 runs to 16 residues. Germline CDR1 and CDR2: ENHRY and SYGVKD. The CDR3 loop reads CAISKPGGNFNSPLHF. DNA of the CDR3: TGTGCCATCAGTAAGCCAGGGGGCAACTTCAATTCACCCCTCCACTTT.

The gene calls are TRBV7-2 and TRBJ2-5; D is undetermined. Deletions cut 2 bases from V and 3 bases from J, with 7 bases between. This CDR3 comprises 13 residues. The germline gives CDR1 SGHTA, CDR2 FQGNSA. The CDR3 region has the DNA TGTGCCAGCAGCTTACCCAGTAAAGAGACCCAGTACTTC. This sequence encodes CASSLPSKETQYF.

This sequence joins TRBV6-5 and TRBJ1-3; TRBD1 matches at 7 bases. V shed 4 bases, J shed 0 bases, and the junction held 3 bases outside the gene matches. Per germline, CDR1 MNHEY and CDR2 SVGAGI. This CDR3 has 15 amino acids. The CDR3 loop reads CASSWGQSSGNTIYF. The CDR3 DNA reads as TGTGCCAGCAGTTGGGGACAGAGCTCTGGAAACACCATATATTTT.

The chain employs TRBV5-5 and TRBJ1-1, with D perhaps matching TRBD1 (5 bases). Germline CDR1 is SGHKS and CDR2 is YYEKEE (reference sequence). Trimming left V 2 bases short and J 1 base short, with 18 bases between. The CDR3 is 17 residues long. CDR3 loop: CASSFFSPRGGNTEAFF. For the CDR3, the DNA is TGTGCCAGCAGCTTTTTTTCCCCCCGGGGCGGGAACACTGAAGCTTTCTTT.

This chain uses TRBV7-9 with TRBJ1-5, with D uncertain. CDR1 and CDR2 (germline): SEHNR, FQNEAQ (reference sequence). With 5 bases removed from V and 3 bases from J, the gap between germline ends came to 8 bases. The CDR3 is 13 residues long. In DNA, the CDR3 is TGTGCCAGCAGCGGGCAGCTCAATCAGCCCCAGCATTTT. As protein: CASSGQLNQPQHF.

A word on this clone: The identical CDR3 is also encoded by other nucleotide sequences in the sample. J is TRBJ2-7 and V is TRBV5-6; D gene unclear. This CDR3 has 12 amino acids. CDR1 is SGHDT, CDR2 YYEEEE, per germline. With 1 base removed from V and 4 bases from J, the gap between germline ends came to 6 bases. The CDR3 region is CASSLSGYEQYF. In DNA form, the CDR3 reads TGTGCCAGCAGCTTGTCCGGATACGAGCAGTACTTC.